The text below deals with one T cell receptor beta chain. Trimming pared 5 bases from V and 2 bases from J, leaving 21 bases between. The germline V gene encodes CDR1 SGHAT and CDR2 FQDESV (reference sequence). The CDR3 has 17 residues. The record originates from a study of CD8 T cells in Susac syndrome. Random hexamers were used to reverse transcribe the RNA input (about 0.45 to 1 ug). MiXCR, run by TCRdb on the immunoSEQ multiplex PCR reads, gives a single entry per CDR3 protein. The table shows 190,000 or so distinct CDR3 sequences, with roughly 96% occurring only once. Sequencing used CD4+ T cells from PBMCs. This receptor was identified in a human donor with multiple sclerosis. This chain uses TRBV11-1 with TRBJ1-2; a possible D gene is TRBD1 (6 bases). The CDR3: CASSLRGHTAGNYGYTF. In nucleotides, the CDR3 is TGTGCCAGCAGCCTTCGGGGGCATACGGCTGGGAACTATGGCTACACCTTC.